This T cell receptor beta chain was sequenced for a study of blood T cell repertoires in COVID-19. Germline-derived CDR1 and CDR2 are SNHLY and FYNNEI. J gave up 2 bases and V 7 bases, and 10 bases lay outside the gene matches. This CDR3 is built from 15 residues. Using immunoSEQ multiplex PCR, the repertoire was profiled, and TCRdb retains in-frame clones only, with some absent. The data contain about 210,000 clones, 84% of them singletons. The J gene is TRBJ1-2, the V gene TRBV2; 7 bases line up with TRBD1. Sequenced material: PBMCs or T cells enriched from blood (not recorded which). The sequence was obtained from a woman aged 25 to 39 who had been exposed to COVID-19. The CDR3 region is CASNDQGGLNYGYTF. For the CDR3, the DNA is TGTGCCAGCAATGATCAGGGGGGCCTAAACTATGGCTACACCTTC.